These 31 T cell receptor beta chains were all obtained from the same sample, sequenced in a study of T cell responses to AZD1222 COVID-19 vaccine. TCRdb's copy holds only in-frame clones and misses some; the assay was immunoSEQ multiplex PCR. The table records nearly 80,000 clones, around 81% of them present only once. Sample: peripheral blood, taken on day 0 of AZD1222 vaccination. Receptors originate from an adult in good health.

The chain has TRBV21-1 and TRBJ1-6. TRBV21-1 is assigned pseudogene status. CDR3 length equals 17 residues. CDR3 nucleotides: TGTGCCAGCAGTATCTCGCACGGGAGCTCCTATAATTCACCCCTCCACTTT. Residues: CASSISHGSSYNSPLHF.

This clone was counted a single time. The chain recombines TRBV10-3 with TRBJ1-1; the D gene is possibly TRBD1 (6 bases). V gave up 0 bases and J gave up 5 bases, with 22 bases separating them. Germline loops: CDR1 ENHRY, CDR2 SYGVKD. The CDR3 is 18 amino acids. Here the CDR3 DNA reads TGTGCCATCAGTGAGTCGTTGGGCCTCGGACAGAGGGGGACTGAAGCTTTCTTT. This codes for CAISESLGLGQRGTEAFF.

The chain is built from TRBV7-7 and TRBJ2-5; D is possibly TRBD2 (6 bases). Germline CDR1 SSHAT, CDR2 FNYEAQ (reference sequence). Trimming removed 5 bases from V and 0 bases from J, with 13 bases in between. The CDR3 spans 15 residues. As DNA, the CDR3 is TGTGCCAGCAGCCCTGGGGGGTCGTACCAAGAGACCCAGTACTTC. Translating gives CASSPGGSYQETQYF.

The V gene is TRBV4-1, the J gene TRBJ1-3; no clear D gene. Germline CDR1 MGHRA, CDR2 YSYEKL. Between the trimmed V and J ends, which lost 0 bases and 4 bases, there was a span of 10 bases. This CDR3 has 15 amino acids. CDR3 in DNA: TGCGCCAGCAGCCAAGATATAGGGTCCGGAAACACCATATATTTT. This sequence encodes CASSQDIGSGNTIYF.

The chain uses TRBV3-1 (or the pseudogene TRBV3-2) and TRBJ2-1, with a tentative D call TRBD2 (6 bases). This CDR3 is 16 amino acids long. Trimming took off 0 bases at V and 6 bases at J, with 15 bases between the two ends. Germline V lookup: CDR1 LGHDT, CDR2 YNNKEL (reference sequence). This CDR3 reads CASSQERTGVINEQFF. The CDR3 DNA reads TGTGCCAGCAGCCAAGAGAGGACGGGAGTGATCAATGAGCAGTTCTTC.

This rearrangement joins TRBV9 to TRBJ2-7; D may match TRBD1 or TRBD2 (5 bases each). The CDR3 sequence is 12 residues long. V lost 3 bases and J lost 3, with 7 bases in between. Germline V lookup: CDR1 SGDLS, CDR2 YYNGEE. CDR3: CASSGDGYEQYF. CDR3 nucleotide sequence: TGTGCCAGCAGCGGGGACGGCTACGAGCAGTACTTC.

This clone was observed once. This chain connects TRBV7-8 to TRBJ1-1; D is perhaps TRBD1 (5 bases). CDR1 and CDR2 from the germline V gene are SGHVS and FQNEAQ. CDR3 length equals 14 residues. Trimming shortened V by 0 bases and J by 10 bases, and 15 bases separated the two germline ends. In DNA, the CDR3 is TGTGCCAGCAGCTTAGCGCTCAGGGATGATAGAGCTTTCTTT. Protein sequence: CASSLALRDDRAFF.

The chain has TRBV24-1 and TRBJ2-1, with no clear D. V was pared by 4 bases and J by 2 bases, with 14 bases between. This CDR3 region has 16 residues. Germline assignment: CDR1 KGHDR and CDR2 SFDVKD. The CDR3 reads CATSDSAARAYNEQFF. The CDR3 nucleotides are TGTGCCACCAGTGACAGTGCGGCTAGGGCCTACAATGAGCAGTTCTTC.

The chain links TRBV5-5 to TRBJ2-7, with TRBD1 identical over 8 bases. The J segment lost 2 bases and the V segment lost 4 bases, leaving 8 bases of the junction unmatched. The CDR3 totals 15 residues. Germline V gene sequence: CDR1 SGHKS, CDR2 YYEKEE (reference sequence). CDR3: CASSARDRSPYEQYF. As DNA, the CDR3 is TGTGCCAGCAGCGCCCGGGACAGGTCCCCCTACGAGCAGTACTTC.

This chain joins TRBV6-5 and TRBJ1-3; D gene unclear. The V gene's germline CDR1 is MNHEY and CDR2 SVGAGI. CDR3 size: 14 residues. V lost 6 bases, J lost 0 bases, and 9 bases lay in between. CDR3: CASRQPSSGNTIYF. Here the CDR3 DNA reads TGTGCCAGCAGGCAGCCGAGCTCTGGAAACACCATATATTTT.

V and J are TRBV10-2 and TRBJ1-1; D uncertain. Trimming took off 0 bases at V and 3 bases at J, with 5 bases between the two ends. Germline CDR1 and CDR2: WSHSY and SAAADI. This CDR3 comprises 13 residues. For the CDR3, the DNA is TGCGCCAGCAGTGAGTCGTGGGACACTGAAGCTTTCTTT. Translated, it gives CASSESWDTEAFF.

This chain uses TRBV7-9 with TRBJ1-6; no definite D call. Germline CDR1 is SEHNR and CDR2 is FQNEAQ (reference sequence). This CDR3 spans 12 amino acids. V lost 6 bases and J 8 bases, leaving 8 bases between the germline ends. The CDR3 DNA reads as TGTGCCAGCAGTCCGGTGGATTCACCCCTCCACTTT. It specifies CASSPVDSPLHF.

The CDR3 bases are TGCGCCAGCAGTTCCGACAGGGGGCTTACTGAAGCTTTCTTT. This sequence encodes CASSSDRGLTEAFF. V and J are TRBV5-1 and TRBJ1-1, with TRBD1 identical over 10 bases. The V gene end was trimmed by 5 bases and the J gene end by 5 bases; junction bases not matched to a gene: 6. The CDR3 is 14 residues long. Per germline, CDR1 SGHRS and CDR2 YFSETQ.

As regards this clone: One end of the junction varies from germline; a read error may be responsible. The chain uses TRBV5-1 and TRBJ1-5; D call uncertain. In germline, CDR1 is SGHRS, CDR2 YFSETQ. The CDR3 totals 8 residues. The CDR3 loop reads CASSLWEF. For the CDR3, the DNA is TGCGCCAGCAGCTTGTGGGAGTTT. The full variable domain, rest sourced from reference TRBV5-1 and TRBJ1-5, is KAGVTQTPRYLIKTRGQQVTLSCSPISGHRSVSWYQQTPGQGLQFLFEYFSETQRNKGNFPGRFSGRQFSNSRSEMNVSTLELGDSALYLCASSLWEFGDGTRLSIL.

V is TRBV30 and J is TRBJ1-3; no reliable D call. V was pared by 2 bases and J by 0 bases, with 5 bases between. Germline CDR1 is GTSNPN and CDR2 is SVGIG (reference sequence). The CDR3 has 13 residues. CDR3 sequence: CAWSSDSGNTIYF. In nucleotides, the CDR3 is TGTGCCTGGAGTAGCGACTCTGGAAACACCATATATTTT.

The chain has TRBV7-8 and TRBJ2-1; 7 bases align to TRBD2. The V and J ends lost 5 bases and 5 bases, in that order; junction bases with no gene match: 6. The CDR3 consists of 14 residues. Germline CDR1 reads SGHVS; CDR2 reads FQNEAQ. CDR3 protein: CASSLQRGHNEQFF. Here the CDR3 DNA reads TGTGCCAGCAGCCTACAGCGGGGCCACAATGAGCAGTTCTTC. Full variable domain (remainder filled in from reference TRBV7-8 and TRBJ2-1): GAGVSQSPRYKVAKRGQDVALRCDPISGHVSLFWYQQALGQGPEFLTYFQNEAQLDKSGLPSDRFFAERPEGSVSTLKIQRTQQEDSAVYLCASSLQRGHNEQFFGPGTRLTVL.

The chain uses TRBV6-1 and TRBJ2-7; TRBD1 might be the D (5 bases). Trimming shortened V by 2 bases and J by 6 bases, and 8 bases separated the two germline ends. CDR1 is MNHNS and CDR2 is SASEGT in the germline V gene. CDR3 length: 12 amino acids. CDR3: CASSESRAEQYF. The CDR3 DNA reads TGTGCCAGCAGTGAATCCAGGGCCGAGCAGTACTTC.

The DNA of the CDR3 is TGTGCCAGCAGCTTGGGACAGGGTAGCAATCAGCCCCAGCATTTT. Its translation is CASSLGQGSNQPQHF. V and J are TRBV6-6 and TRBJ1-5; 9 nucleotides agree with TRBD1. The CDR3 totals 15 residues. Trimming cost V 6 bases and J 0 bases; bases outside gene matches: 3. Per the germline V gene, CDR1 is MNHNY and CDR2 is SVGAGI (reference sequence).

This rearrangement joins TRBV18 to TRBJ2-2; 7 bases are a match to TRBD2. Trimming cost V 1 base and J 0 bases; bases outside gene matches: 2. Germline assignment: CDR1 KGHSH and CDR2 LQKENI. The CDR3 totals 16 residues. CDR3 DNA sequence: TGTGCCAGCTCACCACGGGAGGGTCCGAACACCGGGGAGCTGTTTTTT. Protein product: CASSPREGPNTGELFF. The complete variable domain, with remaining parts taken from reference TRBV18 and TRBJ2-2, reads NAGVMQNPRHLVRRRGQEARLRCSPMKGHSHVYWYRQLPEEGLKFMVYLQKENIIDESGMPKERFSAEFPKEGPSILRIQQVVRGDSAAYFCASSPREGPNTGELFFGEGSRLTVL.

This sequence joins TRBV28 and TRBJ2-3, with 7 bases matching TRBD2. Per germline, CDR1 MDHEN and CDR2 SYDVKM. V was pared by 7 bases and J by 4 bases, with 11 bases of the junction left unmatched. The CDR3 is made up of 15 amino acids. In DNA form, the CDR3 reads TGTGCCAGCACCGCCGGGGTGGGGGGGGCAGATACGCAGTATTTT. Residues: CASTAGVGGADTQYF.

This clone was seen only a few times. The CDR3 region is CASSFPPPATGNTGELFF. Written as DNA, the CDR3 is TGTGCCAGCAGCTTTCCCCCCCCCGCGACAGGCAACACCGGGGAGCTGTTTTTT. This chain links TRBV5-6 with TRBJ2-2; a possible D gene is TRBD1 (6 bases). CDR3 size: 18 residues. V lost 2 bases and J lost 2, with 19 bases in between. Germline-derived CDR1 and CDR2 are SGHDT and YYEEEE.

V gene TRBV6-1 combines with J gene TRBJ1-3, with D possibly TRBD1 on 6 matching bases. CDR3 length: 16 amino acids. The germline V gene has CDR1 MNHNS and CDR2 SASEGT. V was shortened by 0 bases and J by 0 bases, with 9 bases between the two germline ends. The CDR3 sequence: CASSEAMGASGNTIYF. The CDR3, as DNA: TGTGCCAGCAGTGAAGCCATGGGGGCCTCTGGAAACACCATATATTTT.

The rearrangement uses TRBV2 and TRBJ2-5; possibly TRBD1 for D (5 bases). Germline V gene lookup returns CDR1 SNHLY and CDR2 FYNNEI. The CDR3 runs to 13 residues. V shed 8 bases and J shed 4 bases, with 14 bases lying between them. The CDR3 DNA sequence: TGTGCCAGCTCCAGGGTGAGAGGAGAGACCCAGTACTTC. Translated: CASSRVRGETQYF.

The V and J genes are TRBV19 and TRBJ1-3; unclear D gene. V was trimmed by 2 bases and J by 4 bases, leaving 3 bases between them. The CDR3 loop spans 12 amino acids. The germline CDR1 and CDR2 sequences are LNHDA and SQIVND (reference sequence). The CDR3 region has the DNA TGTGCCAGTAGTATAAAGGGAAACACCATATATTTT. Amino acid sequence: CASSIKGNTIYF. Full variable domain (remainder filled in from reference TRBV19 and TRBJ1-3): DGGITQSPKYLFRKEGQNVTLSCEQNLNHDAMYWYRQDPGQGLRLIYYSQIVNDFQKGDIAEGYSVSREKKESFPLTVTSAQKNPTAFYLCASSIKGNTIYFGEGSWLTVV.

This chain uses TRBV5-6 with TRBJ1-1; the D is unclear. CDR3 length equals 13 residues. From germline, CDR1 is SGHDT and CDR2 YYEEEE. V was clipped by 6 bases and J by 0 bases, with 9 bases between them. CDR3 loop: CASIGLMNTEAFF. The CDR3 region has the DNA TGTGCCAGCATCGGCTTAATGAACACTGAAGCTTTCTTT.

This clone was detected a few times. The chain carries TRBV19 and TRBJ2-2; possibly TRBD2 for D (6 bases). The CDR3 consists of 12 residues. V lost 7 bases to trimming and J lost 5 bases, with 8 bases between them. Germline V gene sequence: CDR1 LNHDA, CDR2 SQIVND (reference sequence). The CDR3 DNA follows: TGTGCCAGTACGGGGGAAACCGGGGAGCTGTTTTTT. It is translated as CASTGETGELFF. Full variable domain (outside the CDR3, taken from reference TRBV19 and TRBJ2-2): DGGITQSPKYLFRKEGQNVTLSCEQNLNHDAMYWYRQDPGQGLRLIYYSQIVNDFQKGDIAEGYSVSREKKESFPLTVTSAQKNPTAFYLCASTGETGELFFGEGSRLTVL.

This clone has a handful of counts. The chain joins TRBV7-9 to TRBJ1-1, with TRBD1 as a possible D gene (5 bases). Trimming stripped 5 bases from V and 0 bases from J, with 10 bases between. Germline lookup yields CDR1 SEHNR and CDR2 FQNEAQ (reference sequence). The CDR3 totals 14 residues. CDR3 protein: CASSDAGLNTEAFF. In nucleotides, the CDR3 is TGTGCCAGCAGCGACGCGGGGCTGAACACTGAAGCTTTCTTT.

This clone was observed a single time. The chain recombines TRBV11-2 with TRBJ1-3, with D uncertain. V lost 3 bases, J lost 0 bases, and 18 bases lay in between. CDR1 is SGHAT and CDR2 is FQNNGV in the germline V gene. This CDR3 comprises 18 residues. The CDR3 is CASSFVTSSIPSGNTIYF. The CDR3 bases are TGTGCCAGCAGCTTCGTGACATCATCTATTCCCTCTGGAAACACCATATATTTT.

The V call is TRBV19, the J call TRBJ2-4; D possibly corresponds to TRBD2 (6 bases). This CDR3 comprises 16 residues. Germline CDR1 and CDR2: LNHDA and SQIVND (reference sequence). Trimming took 8 bases from V and 0 from J, leaving 17 bases between them. The CDR3 region is CASGGASWLAKNIQYF. The DNA of the CDR3 is TGTGCCAGTGGAGGGGCGTCATGGCTAGCCAAAAACATTCAGTACTTC.

The CDR3 nucleotides are TGTGCCAGCAGCCGCTTGGGGGCGAATGAAAAACTGTTTTTT. It encodes CASSRLGANEKLFF. V and J are TRBV14 and TRBJ1-4, with D tentatively TRBD1 (6 bases). CDR3 length: 14 amino acids. Between the trimmed V and J ends, which lost 4 bases and 5 bases, there was a span of 11 bases. From germline, CDR1 is SGHDN and CDR2 FVKESK.

There are a few counts of this clone. The chain employs TRBV2 and TRBJ1-1; D unclear. Germline assignment: CDR1 SNHLY and CDR2 FYNNEI. This CDR3 comprises 12 residues. V was trimmed by 4 bases and J by 6 bases, leaving 9 bases between them. CDR3 in amino acids: CASSVNTPEAFF. DNA for the CDR3: TGTGCCAGCAGTGTAAATACCCCTGAAGCTTTCTTT.